Below are 23 T cell receptor beta chains sequenced from a single sample in a study of regulatory dendritic cells for organ transplantation. Here immunoSEQ multiplex PCR was the method, and the copy in TCRdb shows in-frame clones only, minus some. The data contain fewer than 40,000 clones, 90% to 95% of them seen just once; the ten biggest clones take up over 0.1%. The sequencing sample was made of naive CD8+ T cells from blood. The subset was: CD45RA+ naive T cells. Every receptor here comes from a human donor in good health.

The chain employs TRBV2 and TRBJ2-1; D uncertain. The CDR3 contains 13 residues. Germline values: CDR1 SNHLY, CDR2 FYNNEI. V lost 3 bases to trimming and J lost 4 bases, with 7 bases between them. CDR3 residues: CASSETRYNEQFF. The CDR3 DNA follows: TGTGCCAGCAGTGAGACCCGGTACAATGAGCAGTTCTTC.

The V gene is TRBV7-2, the J gene TRBJ1-6; 7 bases match TRBD1. The germline CDR1 and CDR2 sequences are SGHTA and FQGNSA. V lost 1 base and J lost 4; bases outside the gene matches: 4. The length of the CDR3 is 16 residues. DNA for the CDR3: TGTGCCAGCAGCTTAGAGGGGACAGCTTATAATTCACCCCTCCACTTT. This gives the protein CASSLEGTAYNSPLHF.

This rearrangement joins TRBV6-5 to TRBJ2-7; 7 nucleotides line up with TRBD2. Germline CDR1 MNHEY, CDR2 SVGAGI. The CDR3 is 13 amino acids. V lost 6 bases, J lost 1 base, and 3 bases stayed unmatched. CDR3 DNA: TGTGCCAGCAGCCTAGCGGCATCCTACGAGCAGTACTTC. This sequence encodes CASSLAASYEQYF.

J is TRBJ1-1 and V is TRBV4-1, with no clear D. The V end lost 2 bases, the J end lost 6 bases, and 10 bases lay between the germline ends. Germline V gene lookup returns CDR1 MGHRA and CDR2 YSYEKL. The CDR3 is 13 residues long. CDR3 sequence: CASSQLGPSEAFF. The CDR3 nucleotides read TGCGCCAGCAGCCAACTAGGACCTTCTGAAGCTTTCTTT.

This clone was observed once. The chain has TRBV29-1 and TRBJ1-2; 12 positions agree with TRBD1. The CDR3 runs to 14 residues. Per germline, CDR1 SQVTM and CDR2 ANQGSEA. The V and J ends lost 7 bases and 7 bases, in that order; junction bases with no gene match: 10. The CDR3 sequence is CSASPGTGGGGYTF. The DNA for the CDR3 is TGCAGCGCCAGTCCCGGGACAGGGGGCGGTGGCTACACCTTC.

This clone has only one observation. The chain employs TRBV11-2 and TRBJ1-1; 7 bases map to TRBD1. This CDR3 has 16 residues. Germline CDR1 and CDR2: SGHAT and FQNNGV. Losses at the gene ends were 3 bases for V and 0 bases for J; bases not matched to a gene: 7. The CDR3 loop is CASSFQGVAMNTEAFF. The CDR3 coding sequence is TGTGCCAGCAGCTTCCAGGGGGTTGCCATGAACACTGAAGCTTTCTTT.

For this clone: A junction end diverges from the germline sequence, so it may reflect a read error. The chain has TRBV28 and TRBJ2-3; D gene uncertain. CDR1 and CDR2 from the germline V gene are MDHEN and SYDVKM. The CDR3 runs 17 residues. In nucleotides, the CDR3 is TGTGCCAGCAGTTCCCCCCCGGGCAGCGATATCACAAATACGCAGTATTTT. Encoded protein: CASSSPPGSDITNTQYF.

V usage is TRBV21-1 and J usage is TRBJ2-5; TRBD2 reflects the table's D call only, with no check against the DNA. TRBV21-1 is assigned pseudogene status. CDR3 length: 17 amino acids. CDR3 in DNA: TGTGCCAGCAGCACCACTTTAAGCGGGAGGGCCTATGAGACCCAGTACTTC. It codes for CASSTTLSGRAYETQYF.

The chain joins TRBV15 to TRBJ2-7; 8 bases align to TRBD1. Germline CDR1 reads LNHNV; CDR2 reads YYDKDF (reference sequence). CDR3 size: 17 residues. Trimming at V came to 3 bases and at J to 0 bases, leaving 10 bases not matched to a gene. The CDR3 nucleotides are TGTGCCACCAGCAGTCCCAAAGGGGACAGGAGCTCCTACGAGCAGTACTTC. This sequence encodes CATSSPKGDRSSYEQYF.

V gene TRBV21-1 combines with J gene TRBJ2-7; the table calls TRBD1, which could not be checked here. TRBV21-1 is a known pseudogene. This CDR3 has 17 residues. CDR3 nucleotide sequence: TGTGCCAGCAGCAAAGCGGGGACAGCCAGTTTAGGCTACGAGCAGTACTTC. Amino acids: CASSKAGTASLGYEQYF.

The chain links TRBV7-3 to TRBJ2-1; unclear D gene. The V gene lost 1 base and the J gene lost 5 bases, with 12 bases spanning the gap. The CDR3 sequence is 15 residues long. Germline V lookup: CDR1 SGHTA, CDR2 FQGTGA. The CDR3 reads CASSLKGGVNNEQFF. In DNA, the CDR3 is TGTGCCAGCAGCTTAAAAGGTGGAGTGAACAATGAGCAGTTCTTC. Looking up the rest from reference TRBV7-3 and TRBJ2-1 gives the full variable domain: GAGVSQTPSNKVTEKGKYVELRCDPISGHTALYWYRQSLGQGPEFLIYFQGTGAADDSGLPNDRFFAVRPEGSVSTLKIQRTERGDSAVYLCASSLKGGVNNEQFFGPGTRLTVL.

CDR3 nucleotides: TGTGCCAGCAACCTTCCCGGGACTAGCGGGATTGGGGAGCAGTTCTTC. As protein: CASNLPGTSGIGEQFF. The chain couples TRBV7-8 to TRBJ2-1, with 13 nucleotides matching TRBD2. The CDR3 is 16 residues long. The V gene's germline CDR1 is SGHVS and CDR2 FQNEAQ. V gave up 7 bases and J gave up 10 bases; unmatched junction bases: 13.

The chain is built from TRBV2 and TRBJ2-5; the match to TRBD2 covers 7 bases. CDR1 is SNHLY, CDR2 FYNNEI, per germline. The ends lost 7 bases at V and 5 bases at J; junction bases unmatched: 16. The CDR3 contains 16 residues. The CDR3 coding sequence is TGTGCCAGCACTGATGGGAGGGAATGGGGCTTGGAGACCCAGTACTTC. Protein sequence: CASTDGREWGLETQYF. Full variable domain (rest looked up from reference TRBV2 and TRBJ2-5): EPEVTQTPSHQVTQMGQEVILRCVPISNHLYFYWYRQILGQKVEFLVSFYNNEISEKSEIFDDQFSVERPDGSNFTLKIRSTKLEDSAMYFCASTDGREWGLETQYFGPGTRLLVL.

This chain joins TRBV7-8 and TRBJ1-4; no clear D gene. The CDR3 loop spans 15 amino acids. V was cut by 3 bases and J by 5 bases, with 13 bases left in between. Germline V gene data show CDR1 as SGHVS and CDR2 as FQNEAQ. The DNA for the CDR3 is TGTGCCAGCAGCTTTTTGGACCGCGCAAATGAAAAACTGTTTTTT. Protein product: CASSFLDRANEKLFF. Full variable domain (remainder filled in from reference TRBV7-8 and TRBJ1-4): GAGVSQSPRYKVAKRGQDVALRCDPISGHVSLFWYQQALGQGPEFLTYFQNEAQLDKSGLPSDRFFAERPEGSVSTLKIQRTQQEDSAVYLCASSFLDRANEKLFFGSGTQLSVL.

This clone was observed once. The chain has TRBV4-3 and TRBJ1-6; no clear D. The germline V gene has CDR1 LGHNA and CDR2 YSLEER. The length of the CDR3 is 15 residues. Trimming left V 2 bases short and J 4 bases short, with 9 bases between. The CDR3 spells CASSQYGSYNSPLHF. The CDR3 region has the DNA TGCGCCAGCAGCCAATATGGCAGTTATAATTCACCCCTCCACTTT.

This rearrangement joins TRBV7-3 to TRBJ2-1; 12 nucleotides agree with TRBD2. The V and J ends lost 1 base and 5 bases, in that order; junction bases with no gene match: 9. The germline gives CDR1 SGHTA, CDR2 FQGTGA. This CDR3 comprises 18 residues. CDR3 in amino acids: CASSLSGGGLAGDNEQFF. CDR3 sequence (DNA): TGTGCCAGCAGCTTAAGTGGAGGGGGACTAGCGGGCGACAATGAGCAGTTCTTC. The full variable domain, completed using reference TRBV7-3 and TRBJ2-1, is GAGVSQTPSNKVTEKGKYVELRCDPISGHTALYWYRQSLGQGPEFLIYFQGTGAADDSGLPNDRFFAVRPEGSVSTLKIQRTERGDSAVYLCASSLSGGGLAGDNEQFFGPGTRLTVL.

The V gene is TRBV27, the J gene TRBJ2-7; a possible D gene is TRBD2 (6 bases). The CDR3 is 14 amino acids. Germline assignment: CDR1 MNHEY and CDR2 SMNVEV (reference sequence). V lost 3 bases, J lost 4 bases, and 13 bases lay in between. The CDR3 sequence: CASSFGGRAYEQYF. CDR3 nucleotide sequence: TGTGCCAGCAGTTTCGGGGGAAGAGCGTACGAGCAGTACTTC.

A single count supports this clone. V and J are TRBV18 and TRBJ2-3, with D possibly TRBD2 on 7 matching bases. This CDR3 is 17 amino acids long. Germline V CDR1 and CDR2: KGHSH, LQKENI. V was shortened by 1 base and J by 2 bases, with 16 bases between the two germline ends. Here the CDR3 reads CASSPLSGGLLTDTQYF. In nucleotides, the CDR3 is TGTGCCAGCTCACCACTTTCCGGGGGGCTCCTCACAGATACGCAGTATTTT.

The chain carries TRBV2 and TRBJ2-6; no clear D. This CDR3 comprises 15 residues. V lost 6 bases, J lost 0 bases, and 9 bases lay in between. Germline V gives CDR1 SNHLY, CDR2 FYNNEI. This chain's CDR3 is CASRGIGSGANVLTF. CDR3 coding DNA: TGTGCCAGCAGGGGGATAGGCTCTGGGGCCAACGTCCTGACTTTC.

The rearrangement joins TRBV6-5 to TRBJ1-5, with D perhaps TRBD1 (6 bases). Germline lookup yields CDR1 MNHEY and CDR2 SVGAGI. V lost 5 bases and J 7 bases, leaving 15 bases between the germline ends. This CDR3 has 14 residues. CDR3: CASSPTGLGQPQHF. The CDR3 DNA reads as TGTGCCAGCAGTCCGACAGGTTTGGGACAGCCCCAGCATTTT.

The rearrangement joins TRBV21-1 to TRBJ2-7. TRBV21-1 is a known pseudogene. The CDR3 spans 14 residues. The CDR3 reads CASSKRAHSYEQYF. For the CDR3, the DNA is TGTGCCAGCAGCAAAAGGGCACACTCCTACGAGCAGTACTTC.

The chain is built from TRBV14 and TRBJ1-1; D is unresolved. The CDR3 has 13 amino acids. CDR1 SGHDN and CDR2 FVKESK come from the germline V gene. The ends were cut back, 3 bases at V and 4 bases at J, with 9 bases in the middle. The CDR3 DNA is TGTGCCAGCAGCCATTCCATCGGCACTGAAGCTTTCTTT. It encodes CASSHSIGTEAFF.

The gene calls are TRBV15 and TRBJ2-1; no clear D gene. V lost 3 bases to trimming and J lost 5 bases, with 2 bases between them. The CDR3 spans 11 residues. CDR1 is LNHNV and CDR2 is YYDKDF in the germline V gene (reference sequence). The CDR3 sequence is CATSSHNEQFF. The DNA of the CDR3 is TGTGCCACCAGCAGCCACAATGAGCAGTTCTTC.